The 3 T cell receptor beta chains listed next were all sequenced from one sample in a study of blood T cell repertoires in COVID-19. This table comes from immunoSEQ multiplex PCR, and its TCRdb copy is limited to in-frame clones, with some not included. The sample consists of roughly 150,000 clones, around nine tenths of them appearing once. The sequencing sample was made of peripheral blood. The receptors here all came from a human donor in a cohort sampled during active COVID-19.

The J gene is TRBJ2-1, the V gene TRBV28; 8 bases map to TRBD2. CDR1 MDHEN and CDR2 SYDVKM come from the germline V gene. V trimming: 6 bases; J trimming: 0 bases; junction bases outside the gene matches: 4. The CDR3 totals 15 residues. The CDR3, as DNA: TGTGCCAGCAGGACGGGGGGGGTCTCCTACAATGAGCAGTTCTTC. This translates into CASRTGGVSYNEQFF. Based on the CDR3 plus reference TRBV28 and TRBJ2-1, the full variable domain is DVKVTQSSRYLVKRTGEKVFLECVQDMDHENMFWYRQDPGLGLRLIYFSYDVKMKEKGDIPEGYSVSREKKERFSLILESASTNQTSMYLCASRTGGVSYNEQFFGPGTRLTVL.

V gene TRBV7-3 combines with J gene TRBJ2-2; possibly TRBD2 for D (5 bases). CDR1 and CDR2 from the germline V gene are SGHTA and FQGTGA. This CDR3 has 18 amino acids. The V end was cut by 1 base, the J end by 5 bases, with 20 bases between. In nucleotides, the CDR3 is TGTGCCAGCAGCTTAAGAGGGTGGATGGATTTGGTGACCGGGGAGCTGTTTTTT. Its protein is CASSLRGWMDLVTGELFF.

The rearrangement uses TRBV30 and TRBJ1-3, with D unresolved. CDR1 and CDR2 (germline): GTSNPN, SVGIG (reference sequence). This CDR3 contains 12 residues. V lost 5 bases and J 0 bases, leaving 5 bases between the germline ends. The CDR3 region is CAWDYSGNTIYF. The DNA of the CDR3 is TGTGCCTGGGATTACTCTGGAAACACCATATATTTT.